This T cell receptor beta chain was recorded in a study of shared clonotypes between healthy human individuals. The CDR3 length is 12 residues. Germline V gives CDR1 SQVTM, CDR2 ANQGSEA. With V trimmed by 4 bases and J by 3 bases, 0 bases remained unmatched. The assay was carried out at the deep level. The assay was immunoSEQ multiplex PCR, and TCRdb's table has in-frame clones only and misses some. This sample yields 2 million to 2.5 million clones, of which around 95% are seen a single time; approximately 0.13% belongs to the top ten. This receptor was taken from a man aged 18 to 29 in good health. Sequencing was done on a sample of naive CD4+ T cells sorted from blood. Subset described: CD45RA+ positively selected. V and J are TRBV29-1 and TRBJ1-1; 9 bases are a match to TRBD1. CDR3 bases: TGCAGCGTTGGGACAGGGGACACTGAAGCTTTCTTT. The encoded protein is CSVGTGDTEAFF.